This TCR beta chain was sequenced in a study of blood T cells in healthy people across ages. PCR was performed a second time for roughly 7 to 11 cycles using a sample-barcoded 5' primer and a J-beta primer mix. A template-switch adaptor with 12 random nucleotides tagged each cDNA molecule. TCRdb re-called the 5' RACE reads through MiXCR, storing one row per CDR3 protein. Here the sample spans 870,000 or so distinct CDR3 sequences, around 28% being singletons. Germline V gene lookup returns CDR1 SGHTA and CDR2 FQGNSA. V shed 7 bases and J 3 bases; nucleotides not matched to a gene: 3. The length of the CDR3 is 13 residues.

The chain recombines TRBV7-2 with TRBJ2-5; 9 bases line up with TRBD2. This TCR derives from a woman over 75 in good health. Sequencing input: blood. Written as DNA, the CDR3 is TGTGCCAGCAACCGACTAGCGGAAGAGACCCAGTACTTC. This encodes CASNRLAEETQYF.